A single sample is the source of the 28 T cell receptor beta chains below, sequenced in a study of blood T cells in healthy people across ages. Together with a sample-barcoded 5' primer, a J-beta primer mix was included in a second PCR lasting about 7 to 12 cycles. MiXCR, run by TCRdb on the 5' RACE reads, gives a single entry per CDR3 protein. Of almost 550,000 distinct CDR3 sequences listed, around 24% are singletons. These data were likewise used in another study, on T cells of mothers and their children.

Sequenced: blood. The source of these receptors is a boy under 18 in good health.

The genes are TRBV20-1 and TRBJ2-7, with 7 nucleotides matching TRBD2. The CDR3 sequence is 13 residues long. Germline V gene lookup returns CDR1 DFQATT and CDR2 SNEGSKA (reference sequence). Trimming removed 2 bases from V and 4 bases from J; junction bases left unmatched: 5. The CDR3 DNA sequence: TGCAGTGCTAGAAGCGGGAACCCTTACGAGCAGTACTTC. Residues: CSARSGNPYEQYF.

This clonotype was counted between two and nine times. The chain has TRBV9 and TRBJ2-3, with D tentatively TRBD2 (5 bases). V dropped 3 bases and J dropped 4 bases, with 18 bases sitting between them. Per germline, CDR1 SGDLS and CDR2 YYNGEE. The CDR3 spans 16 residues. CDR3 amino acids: CASSGGLRKNSDTQYF. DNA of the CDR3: TGTGCCAGCAGCGGAGGGCTGAGGAAAAATTCAGATACGCAGTATTTT.

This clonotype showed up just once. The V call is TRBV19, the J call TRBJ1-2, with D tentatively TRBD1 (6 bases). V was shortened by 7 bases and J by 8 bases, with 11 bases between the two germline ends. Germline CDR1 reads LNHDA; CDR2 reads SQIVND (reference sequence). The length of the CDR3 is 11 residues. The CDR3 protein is CASTGTRGYTF. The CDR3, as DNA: TGTGCCAGTACCGGGACACGGGGCTACACCTTC.

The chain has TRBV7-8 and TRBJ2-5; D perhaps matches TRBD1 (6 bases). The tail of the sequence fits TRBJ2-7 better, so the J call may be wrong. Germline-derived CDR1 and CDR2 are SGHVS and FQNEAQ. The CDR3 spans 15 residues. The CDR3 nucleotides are TGTGCCAGCAGCTCCAGTGGGGGCGTCCCCTACGAGCAGTACTTC. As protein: CASSSSGGVPYEQYF.

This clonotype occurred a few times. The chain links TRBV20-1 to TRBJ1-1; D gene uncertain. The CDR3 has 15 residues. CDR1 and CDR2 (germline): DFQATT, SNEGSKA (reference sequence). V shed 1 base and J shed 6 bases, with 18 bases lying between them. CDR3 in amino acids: CSARVGIHPGAEAFF. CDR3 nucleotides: TGCAGTGCTAGAGTAGGGATACACCCCGGGGCTGAAGCTTTCTTT.

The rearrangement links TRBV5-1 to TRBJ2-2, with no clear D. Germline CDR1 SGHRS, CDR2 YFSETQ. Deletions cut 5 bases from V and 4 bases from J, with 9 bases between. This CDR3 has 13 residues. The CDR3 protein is CASSGEATGELFF. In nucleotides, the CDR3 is TGCGCCAGCAGTGGTGAGGCCACCGGGGAGCTGTTTTTT.

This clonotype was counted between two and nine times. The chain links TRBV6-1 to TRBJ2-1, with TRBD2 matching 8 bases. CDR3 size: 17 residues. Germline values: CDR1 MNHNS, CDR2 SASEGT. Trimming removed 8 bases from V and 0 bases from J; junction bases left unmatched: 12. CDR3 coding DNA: TGTGCCAGCTGGAGCGGGAGTTGGGGGGGCTCCTACAATGAGCAGTTCTTC. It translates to CASWSGSWGGSYNEQFF.

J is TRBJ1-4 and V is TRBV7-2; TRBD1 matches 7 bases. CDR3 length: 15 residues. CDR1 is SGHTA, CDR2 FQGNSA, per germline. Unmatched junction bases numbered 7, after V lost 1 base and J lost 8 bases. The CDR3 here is CASSLVAGGREKLFF. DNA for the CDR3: TGTGCCAGCAGCTTAGTAGCAGGGGGAAGAGAAAAACTGTTTTTT. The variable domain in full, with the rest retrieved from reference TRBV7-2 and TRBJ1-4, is GAGVSQSPSNKVTEKGKDVELRCDPISGHTALYWYRQSLGQGLEFLIYFQGNSAPDKSGLPSDRFSAERTGGSVSTLTIQRTQQEDSAVYLCASSLVAGGREKLFFGSGTQLSVL.

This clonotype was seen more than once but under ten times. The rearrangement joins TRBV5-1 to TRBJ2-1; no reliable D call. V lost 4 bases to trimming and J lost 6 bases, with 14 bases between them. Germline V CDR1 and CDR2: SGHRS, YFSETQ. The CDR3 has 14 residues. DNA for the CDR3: TGCGCCAGCAGCCCACCGGCCGTCCCCAATGAGCAGTTCTTC. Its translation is CASSPPAVPNEQFF. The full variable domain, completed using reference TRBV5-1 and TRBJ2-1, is KAGVTQTPRYLIKTRGQQVTLSCSPISGHRSVSWYQQTPGQGLQFLFEYFSETQRNKGNFPGRFSGRQFSNSRSEMNVSTLELGDSALYLCASSPPAVPNEQFFGPGTRLTVL.

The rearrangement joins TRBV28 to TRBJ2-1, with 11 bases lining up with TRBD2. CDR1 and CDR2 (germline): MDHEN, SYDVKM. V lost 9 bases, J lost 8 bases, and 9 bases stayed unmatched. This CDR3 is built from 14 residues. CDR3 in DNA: TGTGCCAGTCGACTAGCGGGAAAATGGGATGAGCAGTTCTTC. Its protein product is CASRLAGKWDEQFF.

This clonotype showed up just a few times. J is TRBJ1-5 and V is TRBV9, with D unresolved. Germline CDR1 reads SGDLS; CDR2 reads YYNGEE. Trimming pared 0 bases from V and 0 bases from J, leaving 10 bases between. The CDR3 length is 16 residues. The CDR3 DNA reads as TGTGCCAGCAGCGTAGGGGCAGACTTTAGCAATCAGCCCCAGCATTTT. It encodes CASSVGADFSNQPQHF.

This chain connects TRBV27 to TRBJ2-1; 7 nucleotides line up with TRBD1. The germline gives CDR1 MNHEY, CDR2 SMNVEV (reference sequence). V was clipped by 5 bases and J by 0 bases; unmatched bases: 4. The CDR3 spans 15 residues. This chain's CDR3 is CASSGGQSSYNEQFF. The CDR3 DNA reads TGTGCCAGCAGTGGGGGACAGAGCTCCTACAATGAGCAGTTCTTC.

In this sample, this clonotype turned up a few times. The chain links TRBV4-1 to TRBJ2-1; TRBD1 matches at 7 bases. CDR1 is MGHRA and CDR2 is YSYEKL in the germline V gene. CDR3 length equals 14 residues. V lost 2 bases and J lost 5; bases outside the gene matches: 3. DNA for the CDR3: TGCGCCAGCAGCCAACGAACAGGGGACAATGAGCAGTTCTTC. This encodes CASSQRTGDNEQFF.

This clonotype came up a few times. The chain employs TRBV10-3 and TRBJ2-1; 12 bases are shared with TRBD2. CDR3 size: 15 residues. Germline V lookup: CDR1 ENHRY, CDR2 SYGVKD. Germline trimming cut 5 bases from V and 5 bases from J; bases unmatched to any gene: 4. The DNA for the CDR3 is TGTGCCATCAGTCTAGCGGGAGGGCCAAACAATGAGCAGTTCTTC. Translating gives CAISLAGGPNNEQFF.

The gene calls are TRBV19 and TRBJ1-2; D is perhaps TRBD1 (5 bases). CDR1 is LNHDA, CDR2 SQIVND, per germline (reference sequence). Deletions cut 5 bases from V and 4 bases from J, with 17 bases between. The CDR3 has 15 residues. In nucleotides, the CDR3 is TGTGCCAGTAGTCCCCGGGACTGGGACCTCTATGGCTACACCTTC. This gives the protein CASSPRDWDLYGYTF.

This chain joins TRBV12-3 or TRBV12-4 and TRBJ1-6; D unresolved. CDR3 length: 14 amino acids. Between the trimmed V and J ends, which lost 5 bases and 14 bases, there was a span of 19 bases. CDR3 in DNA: TGTGCCAGCAGTCGACCGGCAGCCAAGCTTGCCCTCCACTTT. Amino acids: CASSRPAAKLALHF.

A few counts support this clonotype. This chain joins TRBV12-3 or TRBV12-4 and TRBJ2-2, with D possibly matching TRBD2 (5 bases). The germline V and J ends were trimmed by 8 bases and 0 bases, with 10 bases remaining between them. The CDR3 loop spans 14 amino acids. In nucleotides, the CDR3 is TGTGCCAGCTCGGGAAAAACGAACACCGGGGAGCTGTTTTTT. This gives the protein CASSGKTNTGELFF.

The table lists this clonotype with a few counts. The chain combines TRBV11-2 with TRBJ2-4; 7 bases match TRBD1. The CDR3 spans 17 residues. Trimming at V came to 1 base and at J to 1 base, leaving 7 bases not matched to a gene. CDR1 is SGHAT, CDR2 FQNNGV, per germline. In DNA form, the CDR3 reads TGTGCCAGCAGCTTAGGAGACAGGGTACGGGCCAAAAACATTCAGTACTTC. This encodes CASSLGDRVRAKNIQYF.

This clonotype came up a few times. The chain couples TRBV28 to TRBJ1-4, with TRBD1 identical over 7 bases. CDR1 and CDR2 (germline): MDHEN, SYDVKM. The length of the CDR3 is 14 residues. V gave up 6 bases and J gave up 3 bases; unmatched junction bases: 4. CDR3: CASRPGTANEKLFF. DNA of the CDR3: TGTGCCAGCAGACCCGGGACAGCTAATGAAAAACTGTTTTTT. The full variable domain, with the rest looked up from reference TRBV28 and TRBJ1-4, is DVKVTQSSRYLVKRTGEKVFLECVQDMDHENMFWYRQDPGLGLRLIYFSYDVKMKEKGDIPEGYSVSREKKERFSLILESASTNQTSMYLCASRPGTANEKLFFGSGTQLSVL.

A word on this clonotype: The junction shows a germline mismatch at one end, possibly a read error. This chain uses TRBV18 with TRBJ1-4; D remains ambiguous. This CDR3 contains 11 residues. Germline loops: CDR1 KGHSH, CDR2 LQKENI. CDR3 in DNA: TGTGCCAGCTCAATAGGAGAAAAACTGGTTTTT. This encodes CASSIGEKLVF.

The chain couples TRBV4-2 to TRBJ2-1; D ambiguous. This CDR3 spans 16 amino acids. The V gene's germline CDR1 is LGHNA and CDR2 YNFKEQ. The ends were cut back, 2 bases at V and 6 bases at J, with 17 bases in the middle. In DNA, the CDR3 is TGTGCCAGCAGCCAATCGGTAACAACCCTCCCCAATGAGCAGTTCTTC. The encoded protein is CASSQSVTTLPNEQFF.

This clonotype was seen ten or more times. The CDR3 loop is CASSDIGGATDTQYF. CDR3 DNA: TGTGCCAGCAGTGATATCGGCGGGGCCACAGATACGCAGTATTTT. V gene TRBV6-4 combines with J gene TRBJ2-3; the D gene is possibly TRBD2 (6 bases). The CDR3 sequence is 15 residues long. The V end lost 3 bases, the J end lost 2 bases, and 12 bases lay between the germline ends. Germline CDR1 and CDR2: MRHNA and SNTAGT.

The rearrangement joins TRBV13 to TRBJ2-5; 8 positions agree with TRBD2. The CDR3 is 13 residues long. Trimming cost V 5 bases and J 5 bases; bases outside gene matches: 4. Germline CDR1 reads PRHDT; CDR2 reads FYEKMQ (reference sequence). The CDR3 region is CASSELADETQYF. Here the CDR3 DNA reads TGTGCCAGCAGCGAACTAGCGGATGAGACCCAGTACTTC.

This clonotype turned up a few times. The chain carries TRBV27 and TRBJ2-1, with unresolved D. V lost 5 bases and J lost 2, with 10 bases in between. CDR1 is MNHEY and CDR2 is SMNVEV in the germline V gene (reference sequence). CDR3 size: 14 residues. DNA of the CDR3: TGTGCCAGCAGTCCCGCAGAGACCTACAATGAGCAGTTCTTC. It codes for CASSPAETYNEQFF.

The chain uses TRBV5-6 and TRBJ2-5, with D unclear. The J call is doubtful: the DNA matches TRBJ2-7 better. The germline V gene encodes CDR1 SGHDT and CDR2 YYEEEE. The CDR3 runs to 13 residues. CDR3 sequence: CASSFNLGYEQYF. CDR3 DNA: TGTGCCAGCAGTTTTAATCTGGGCTACGAGCAGTACTTC.

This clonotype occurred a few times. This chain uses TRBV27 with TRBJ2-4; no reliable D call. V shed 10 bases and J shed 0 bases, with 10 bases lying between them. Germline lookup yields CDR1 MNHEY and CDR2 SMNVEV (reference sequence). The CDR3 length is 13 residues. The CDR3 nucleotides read TGTGCCACGTCGGTTCTAGCCAAAAACATTCAGTACTTC. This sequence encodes CATSVLAKNIQYF.

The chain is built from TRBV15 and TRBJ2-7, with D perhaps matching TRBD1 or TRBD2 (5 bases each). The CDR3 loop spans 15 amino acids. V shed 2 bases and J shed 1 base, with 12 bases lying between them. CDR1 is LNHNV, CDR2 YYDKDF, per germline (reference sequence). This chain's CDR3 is CATSRLLGESYEQYF. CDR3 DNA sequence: TGTGCCACCAGCAGACTCTTAGGGGAGTCCTACGAGCAGTACTTC.

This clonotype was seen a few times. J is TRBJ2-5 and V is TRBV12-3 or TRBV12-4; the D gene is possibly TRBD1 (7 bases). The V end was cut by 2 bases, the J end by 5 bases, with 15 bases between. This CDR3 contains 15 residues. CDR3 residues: CASSLLGRGRETQYF. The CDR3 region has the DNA TGTGCCAGCAGTTTACTCGGCAGGGGGAGGGAGACCCAGTACTTC.